Each of the 17 T cell receptor beta chains below was sequenced from the same sample in a study of Graves' ophthalmopathy and Graves' hyperthyroidism. From RNA, the CDR3 regions of TCR beta chains were amplified and sequenced. Second-round multiplex PCR came after first-round RT-PCR with HTBI primers. One entry per CDR3 protein, called by TCRdb with MiXCR from the multiplex PCR reads. The table lists some 390,000 distinct CDR3 sequences, 15% to 20% of them singletons. The sequencing input was peripheral blood. These receptors all come from a woman younger than 35 with Graves' ophthalmopathy.

Comments on this clonotype: This sequence may be a read error, since a much larger clone differs from it by one base. The genes are TRBV18 and TRBJ1-5, with TRBD1 matching 7 bases. The germline CDR1 and CDR2 sequences are KGHSH and LQKENI. J lost 5 bases, V lost 6 bases, and 4 bases had no gene match. The CDR3 extends over 13 amino acids. CDR3 in DNA: TGTGCCAGCTCGACAGGGAATGATCAGCCCCAGCATTTT. Amino acid sequence: CASSTGNDQPQHF.

The chain joins TRBV12-3 or TRBV12-4 to TRBJ2-5; 8 nucleotides agree with TRBD1. Trimming at V came to 5 bases and at J to 0 bases, leaving 5 bases not matched to a gene. The CDR3 spans 15 residues. The CDR3 DNA is TGTGCCAGCAGTCCCCCGGGACAGGACCAAGAGACCCAGTACTTC. Amino acids: CASSPPGQDQETQYF.

This clonotype was recorded at least ten times. The genes are TRBV9 and TRBJ1-1; possibly TRBD1 for D (6 bases). The CDR3 contains 16 residues. Germline lookup yields CDR1 SGDLS and CDR2 YYNGEE. V lost 0 bases and J lost 2, with 14 bases in between. The CDR3 spells CASSVGSGAINTEAFF. The CDR3 region has the DNA TGTGCCAGCAGCGTAGGTTCAGGGGCCATCAACACTGAAGCTTTCTTT.

The chain carries TRBV19 and TRBJ2-2; D perhaps matches TRBD2 (6 bases). Germline assignment: CDR1 LNHDA and CDR2 SQIVND (reference sequence). Trimming left V 8 bases short and J 4 bases short, with 17 bases between. This CDR3 has 15 residues. As DNA, the CDR3 is TGTGCCAGTGGATTGAGGCGGGATGTCACCGGGGAGCTGTTTTTT. This gives the protein CASGLRRDVTGELFF.

Many counts were recorded for this clonotype. This chain joins TRBV7-9 and TRBJ2-7; 10 nucleotides align to TRBD2. CDR3 size: 15 residues. The V segment lost 5 bases and the J segment 7 bases; nucleotides outside the gene matches: 11. Germline-derived CDR1 and CDR2 are SEHNR and FQNEAQ (reference sequence). CDR3 sequence (DNA): TGTGCCAGCAGCCTACTAGCGGGATCTGGGGAGGAGCAGTACTTC. Amino acid sequence: CASSLLAGSGEEQYF.

This clonotype showed up many times. This rearrangement joins TRBV9 to TRBJ2-5; 9 bases agree with TRBD1. This CDR3 spans 14 amino acids. Unmatched junction bases numbered 3, after V lost 3 bases and J lost 3 bases. CDR1 is SGDLS, CDR2 YYNGEE, per germline. CDR3 region: CASSAGQGKETQYF. CDR3 DNA sequence: TGTGCCAGCAGCGCCGGACAGGGGAAAGAGACCCAGTACTTC.

The chain employs TRBV12-3 or TRBV12-4 and TRBJ2-5; D is undetermined. The CDR3 is 13 residues long. Trimming pared 6 bases from V and 1 base from J, leaving 9 bases between. The DNA of the CDR3 is TGTGCCAGCAGCCGCAACGGCCAAGAGACCCAGTACTTC. Its protein is CASSRNGQETQYF.

In its sample, this clonotype was seen many times. The chain combines TRBV10-3 with TRBJ1-1; 8 bases agree with TRBD1. J was trimmed by 10 bases and V by 7 bases; bases with no gene match: 11. Germline V gene sequence: CDR1 ENHRY, CDR2 SYGVKD. The CDR3 is made up of 13 amino acids. The chain's CDR3 is CAIKDREGGGAFF. CDR3 sequence (DNA): TGTGCCATCAAGGACAGGGAAGGAGGGGGAGCTTTCTTT.

The sample holds many counts of this clonotype. The chain joins TRBV11-2 to TRBJ1-3; 10 nucleotides align to TRBD1. This CDR3 contains 17 residues. The V and J ends lost 2 bases and 1 base, in that order; junction bases with no gene match: 5. Germline CDR1 and CDR2: SGHAT and FQNNGV. This CDR3 reads CASSLLRQGASGNTIYF. The CDR3 nucleotides are TGTGCCAGCAGCTTACTGCGACAGGGGGCATCTGGAAACACCATATATTTT.

This clonotype was seen repeatedly, ten times or more. The rearrangement links TRBV2 to TRBJ2-7, with a weak D call TRBD1 (5 bases). Germline V lookup: CDR1 SNHLY, CDR2 FYNNEI. The V gene lost 11 bases and the J gene lost 4 bases, with 15 bases spanning the gap. This CDR3 is 12 amino acids long. DNA for the CDR3: TGTGCCGACAGCGAAACGGGTTACGAGCAGTACTTC. This gives the protein CADSETGYEQYF.

This clonotype was seen repeatedly, ten times or more. This sequence joins TRBV2 and TRBJ1-2; D remains ambiguous. Germline V gene sequence: CDR1 SNHLY, CDR2 FYNNEI. V was clipped by 2 bases and J by 8 bases, with 9 bases between them. The CDR3 spans 12 residues. The CDR3 sequence is CASSEIAVGYTF. The CDR3, as DNA: TGTGCCAGCAGTGAAATAGCCGTCGGCTACACCTTC.

The sample holds many counts of this clonotype. V usage is TRBV12-3 or TRBV12-4 and J usage is TRBJ1-2; TRBD1 matches 7 bases. This CDR3 comprises 14 residues. V dropped 8 bases and J dropped 3; count of bases not matched to a gene: 9. For the CDR3, the DNA is TGTGCCAGCCGTCCCCGGGACAGAGACTATGGCTACACCTTC. It specifies CASRPRDRDYGYTF.

Only a few counts were recorded for this clonotype. The chain recombines TRBV19 with TRBJ2-5; a weak D match, TRBD1 (6 bases). This CDR3 is 13 amino acids long. The germline gives CDR1 LNHDA, CDR2 SQIVND (reference sequence). Trimming took 2 bases from V and 5 from J, leaving 9 bases between them. The chain's CDR3 is CASSIIGGETQYF. The DNA for the CDR3 is TGTGCCAGTAGTATAATTGGGGGCGAGACCCAGTACTTC.

Many counts were recorded for this clonotype. This chain uses TRBV19 with TRBJ1-1; D perhaps matches TRBD1 (5 bases). The CDR3 contains 13 residues. Germline loops: CDR1 LNHDA, CDR2 SQIVND (reference sequence). Trimming shortened V by 5 bases and J by 3 bases, and 10 bases separated the two germline ends. CDR3 sequence reads: CASSWGPDTEAFF. The DNA of the CDR3 is TGTGCCAGTAGTTGGGGACCTGACACTGAAGCTTTCTTT.

This clonotype was seen many times. V gene TRBV25-1 combines with J gene TRBJ2-7; 8 bases fit TRBD1. V trimming: 4 bases; J trimming: 1 base; junction bases outside the gene matches: 6. The CDR3 has 15 amino acids. The germline V gene encodes CDR1 MGHDK and CDR2 SYGVNS. CDR3 bases: TGTGCCAGCAGTGTCTCGCGGACAGGGTCCTACGAGCAGTACTTC. Translation: CASSVSRTGSYEQYF.

This clonotype has a count of ten or more. The chain has TRBV6-2 or TRBV6-3 and TRBJ2-7; TRBD2 agrees at 8 bases. Germline CDR1 and CDR2: MNHEY and SVGEGT. This CDR3 contains 15 residues. The trim removed 4 bases at V and 0 bases at J, leaving 5 bases unmatched. The DNA of the CDR3 is TGTGCCAGCAGTTCCCCCGGGGGGGTCTCCTACGAGCAGTACTTC. Its translation is CASSSPGGVSYEQYF.

This clonotype was recorded at least ten times. CDR3 protein: CASSPPNGGRTEAFF. For the CDR3, the DNA is TGTGCCAGCAGCCCGCCCAATGGGGGGCGAACTGAAGCTTTCTTT. The J gene is TRBJ1-1, the V gene TRBV7-2; TRBD1 might be the D (6 bases). The CDR3 sequence is 15 residues long. Germline CDR1 and CDR2: SGHTA and FQGNSA. V lost 5 bases and J lost 5, with 18 bases in between.